These T cell receptor beta chains were read from a single sample in a study of T cell responses to AZD1222 COVID-19 vaccine. Sequencing used immunoSEQ multiplex PCR; TCRdb keeps in-frame clones, though not all of them. The data hold more than 95,000 clones, with 88% observed a single time. The material sequenced was peripheral blood, taken 28 days after the second AZD1222 dose. The receptors were gathered from an adult who received the AZD1222 COVID-19 vaccine. Both conserved end residues are trimmed from each CDR3. Each record gives: V gene, J gene, D gene, clone size, CDR3 protein. D genes are given only for firm matches. Size is omitted from some rows. Given values are once, few, many or a class for expanded clones.

>TRBV6-4|TRBJ2-1|NA|NA
ASSVELGTSYNEQF
>TRBV28|TRBJ1-5|NA|NA
ASSLVGYNQPQH
>TRBV11-2|TRBJ1-5|NA|NA
ASSLAGSGNQPQH
>TRBV21-1|TRBJ2-6|NA|NA
ASGAKGADRGNGANVLT
>TRBV5-6|TRBJ1-2|TRBD1|NA
ASSLRDRGYGYT
>TRBV30|TRBJ2-3|TRBD2|NA
AWVTSGGTDTQY
>TRBV7-8|TRBJ1-5|NA|once
ASSLEVGSNQPQH
>TRBV19|TRBJ1-2|TRBD1|once
ASSNDRGPGYT
>TRBV7-9|TRBJ2-3|TRBD2|NA
ASSLPAGALTDTQY
>TRBV6-5|TRBJ1-2|TRBD1|NA
ASTPQGEGYT
>TRBV7-9|TRBJ1-2|TRBD1|NA
ASSLAGGGGYT
>TRBV12-5|TRBJ2-1|NA|NA
ASALSYNEQF
>TRBV29-1|TRBJ1-1|NA|NA
SVEVVQTENTEAF
>TRBV4-3|TRBJ2-1|TRBD2|NA
ASSHALAGGRYNEQF
>TRBV19|TRBJ2-2|TRBD1|NA
ASSRDREFGGELF
>TRBV7-2|TRBJ2-7|NA|NA
ASSRDGLWEQY
>TRBV11-3|TRBJ2-2|NA|few
ASRSQSRGGELF
>TRBV29-1|TRBJ2-7|TRBD2|few
SVCAGVTYEQY
>TRBV4-1|TRBJ2-1|TRBD2|NA
ASSQDLGLAGLSSYNEQF
>TRBV18|TRBJ1-1|NA|NA
ASSPSGVPEAF
>TRBV7-7|TRBJ2-5|NA|NA
ASSLGEAETQY
>TRBV6-5|TRBJ1-1|TRBD1|once
ASSLTGRNTEAF
>TRBV19|TRBJ1-5|TRBD1|NA
ASHRGINQPQH
>TRBV7-2|TRBJ2-1|TRBD2|NA
ASSPSSGGGYNEQF
>TRBV29-1|TRBJ1-3|NA|NA
SVPGDSGNTIY
>TRBV12-3/TRBV12-4|TRBJ2-1|NA|NA
ASGLKNEQF
>TRBV3-1/TRBV3-2|TRBJ2-7|TRBD2|NA
ASSQGLAGLGHEQY
>TRBV6-6|TRBJ2-4|NA|NA
ASSSKGIQY
>TRBV18|TRBJ1-1|TRBD1|NA
ASSPQTGRSAEAF
>TRBV12-5|TRBJ1-1|NA|NA
ASGPGGTEAF
>TRBV24-1|TRBJ1-5|NA|NA
ATKVPGWGAPQH